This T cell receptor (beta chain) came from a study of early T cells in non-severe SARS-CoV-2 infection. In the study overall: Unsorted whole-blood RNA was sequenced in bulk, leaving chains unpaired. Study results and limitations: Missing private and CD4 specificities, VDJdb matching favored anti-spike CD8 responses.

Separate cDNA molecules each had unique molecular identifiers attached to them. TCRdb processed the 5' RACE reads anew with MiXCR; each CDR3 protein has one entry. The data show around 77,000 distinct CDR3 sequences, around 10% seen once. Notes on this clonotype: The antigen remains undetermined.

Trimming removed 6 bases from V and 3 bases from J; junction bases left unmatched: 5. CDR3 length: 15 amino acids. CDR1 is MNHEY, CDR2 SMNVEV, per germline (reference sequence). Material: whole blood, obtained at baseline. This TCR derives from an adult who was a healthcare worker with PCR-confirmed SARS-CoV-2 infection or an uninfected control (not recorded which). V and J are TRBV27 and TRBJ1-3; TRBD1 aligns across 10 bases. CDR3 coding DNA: TGTGCCAGCAGCCGACAGGGGGCAAGTGGAAACACCATATATTTT. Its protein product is CASSRQGASGNTIYF.